This T cell receptor (beta chain) originates from a study of T cells in Graves' hyperthyroidism and ophthalmopathy. Study results and limitations: Blood also showed most of the thyroid clonotypes that were expanded above 0.001.

The investigators amplified TCR beta CDR3 regions from RNA transcripts. During a first-round RT-PCR of the TCR CDR3, the HTBI primer set was used. TCRdb fed the multiplex PCR reads into MiXCR, producing one record per CDR3 protein. Of 300,000 to 350,000 distinct CDR3 sequences listed, about 15% were seen once; the top ten hold around 24%. The ends were cut back, 5 bases at V and 5 bases at J, with 18 bases in the middle. Per germline, CDR1 SGHAT and CDR2 FQNNGV. The CDR3 contains 15 residues. Patients between 18 and 65 years old had hyperthyroidism, newly diagnosed and lasting under 2 months. Diagnoses were established using clinical symptoms, serum thyroxine and TRAb, thyroid ultrasound and orbital computed tomography. This clonotype was picked up a small number of times. Its matching antigen is unknown.

The sequencing sample was made of blood. This receptor was identified in a woman under 40 with Graves' hyperthyroidism. The V gene is TRBV11-2, the J gene TRBJ1-2; D gene ambiguous. The CDR3 is CASSPGMGFIYGYTF. The CDR3 DNA sequence: TGTGCCAGCAGCCCTGGGATGGGGTTCATTTATGGCTACACCTTC. Using reference TRBV11-2 and TRBJ1-2 for the parts outside the CDR3, the full variable domain is EAGVAQSPRYKIIEKRQSVAFWCNPISGHATLYWYQQILGQGPKLLIQFQNNGVVDDSQLPKDRFSAERLKGVDSTLKIQPAKLEDSAVYLCASSPGMGFIYGYTFGSGTRLTVV.